What follows are 29 T cell receptor beta chains derived from one specimen sequenced in a study of OX40 agonist ivuxolimab in advanced cancers. Libraries were constructed by the immunoSEQ multiplex PCR assay. TCRdb limited this immuneACCESS table to in-frame rearrangements with V and J called. A share of clones is missing; checked studies link under half to unresolved V genes, and the rest is unexplained. This sample is represented by some 100,000 clones; roughly nine tenths of them were singletons. Approximately 0.31% of the sample rests with the top ten. The sequencing here drew on CD4+ or CD8+ T cells sorted from blood, taken in a trial of the OX40 agonist ivuxolimab. The receptors originated from an adult with an advanced solid tumor such as melanoma, head and neck, liver or kidney cancer.

The chain is built from TRBV30 and TRBJ2-7; 8 bases are a match to TRBD1. V shed 8 bases, J shed 2 bases, and the junction held 8 bases outside the gene matches. This CDR3 has 13 amino acids. The germline gives CDR1 GTSNPN, CDR2 SVGIG (reference sequence). In DNA form, the CDR3 reads TGTGCCGGACGGACAGGGCTAACCTACGAGCAGTACTTC. Protein: CAGRTGLTYEQYF.

J is TRBJ2-3 and V is TRBV4-1, with D perhaps TRBD1 (5 bases). The V gene lost 0 bases and the J gene lost 3 bases, with 13 bases spanning the gap. CDR1 is MGHRA and CDR2 is YSYEKL in the germline V gene. The CDR3 covers 16 residues. The CDR3 region has the DNA TGCGCCAGCAGCCAAGATCGGCAGGGTGGAACAGATACGCAGTATTTT. It yields the protein CASSQDRQGGTDTQYF.

The chain has TRBV5-1 and TRBJ1-1, with a tentative D call TRBD1 (5 bases). CDR3 length equals 15 residues. In germline, CDR1 is SGHRS, CDR2 YFSETQ. With 0 bases removed from V and 8 bases from J, the gap between germline ends came to 17 bases. The CDR3 bases are TGCGCCAGCAGCTTGGTCATCCGGGGCCATCAGGAAGCTTTCTTT. Translating it yields CASSLVIRGHQEAFF.

The rearrangement joins TRBV6-1 to TRBJ2-1; perhaps TRBD2 as D (5 bases). CDR1 and CDR2 from the germline V gene are MNHNS and SASEGT. The V and J ends lost 6 bases and 0 bases respectively, with 12 bases between them. There are 15 residues in the CDR3. This chain's CDR3 is CASRGLADSYNEQFF. The CDR3 nucleotides read TGTGCCAGCAGAGGCCTAGCAGACTCCTACAATGAGCAGTTCTTC.

V and J are TRBV28 and TRBJ2-5; TRBD2 aligns across 14 bases. The CDR3 extends over 15 amino acids. Germline V gives CDR1 MDHEN, CDR2 SYDVKM. Trimming took 6 bases from V and 4 from J; bases not matched to a gene: 4. The CDR3 DNA sequence: TGTGCCAGCAGGGGGACTAGCGGGAGTCGAGAGACCCAGTACTTC. Its translation: CASRGTSGSRETQYF.

V usage is TRBV18 and J usage is TRBJ1-1; 8 bases line up with TRBD1. The junction had 2 bases not matched to a gene; V was cut back by 2 bases and J by 6 bases. This CDR3 comprises 13 residues. CDR1 is KGHSH, CDR2 LQKENI, per germline. CDR3: CASSPSGGSEAFF. DNA for the CDR3: TGTGCCAGCTCACCATCAGGGGGCTCTGAAGCTTTCTTT.

This clone was counted once. The chain joins TRBV5-1 to TRBJ1-1; D is possibly TRBD1 (5 bases). The CDR3 is 14 residues long. Germline V gives CDR1 SGHRS, CDR2 YFSETQ. The germline V and J ends were trimmed by 3 bases and 1 base, with 10 bases remaining between them. CDR3 loop: CASSWGEENTEAFF. As DNA, the CDR3 is TGCGCCAGCAGCTGGGGGGAGGAGAACACTGAAGCTTTCTTT.

The chain couples TRBV7-9 to TRBJ1-5, with a weak D call TRBD1 (6 bases). Trimming stripped 0 bases from V and 3 bases from J, with 9 bases between. Per germline, CDR1 SEHNR and CDR2 FQNEAQ (reference sequence). The CDR3 has 15 residues. In DNA, the CDR3 is TGTGCCAGCAGCTTAGCGGGACACACCAATCAGCCCCAGCATTTT. It codes for CASSLAGHTNQPQHF.

This clone occurred a few times. The chain combines TRBV27 with TRBJ1-1; no reliable D call. V lost 6 bases, J lost 0 bases, and 8 bases lay in between. This CDR3 has 13 amino acids. Germline V lookup: CDR1 MNHEY, CDR2 SMNVEV (reference sequence). The CDR3 DNA reads as TGTGCCAGCAGGGGGAGGATGAACACTGAAGCTTTCTTT. It is translated as CASRGRMNTEAFF.

This CDR3 is CASSFYQTGQETQYF. CDR3 DNA sequence: TGTGCCAGCAGCTTTTACCAGACAGGGCAAGAGACCCAGTACTTC. V and J are TRBV7-8 and TRBJ2-5, with 7 nucleotides matching TRBD1. CDR1 and CDR2 (germline): SGHVS, FQNEAQ. V dropped 3 bases and J dropped 2; count of bases not matched to a gene: 6. This CDR3 is built from 15 residues.

This clone appeared a single time. This chain connects TRBV27 to TRBJ1-1, with TRBD1 matching over 10 bases. The junction had 8 bases not matched to a gene; V was cut back by 6 bases and J by 4 bases. Germline assignment: CDR1 MNHEY and CDR2 SMNVEV (reference sequence). This CDR3 spans 15 amino acids. The CDR3 DNA reads TGTGCCAGCAGACTGAGACAGGGGGCGCGCACTGAAGCTTTCTTT. Its protein is CASRLRQGARTEAFF.

V gene TRBV15 combines with J gene TRBJ2-7, with TRBD1 matching over 9 bases. CDR3 size: 14 residues. Losses at the gene ends were 8 bases for V and 2 bases for J; bases not matched to a gene: 7. Germline V gives CDR1 LNHNV, CDR2 YYDKDF (reference sequence). CDR3 bases: TGTGCCACCTCGATGGACAGGGGTGCCTACGAGCAGTACTTC. Amino acids: CATSMDRGAYEQYF.

The V call is TRBV29-1, the J call TRBJ1-2, with D maybe TRBD1 (5 bases). Germline V gives CDR1 SQVTM, CDR2 ANQGSEA. This CDR3 is 12 amino acids long. Trimming pared 7 bases from V and 7 bases from J, leaving 16 bases between. CDR3 bases: TGCAGCGCTGAGTCCGGGGGAGGTGGCTACACCTTC. Protein sequence: CSAESGGGGYTF.

V is TRBV5-1 and J is TRBJ2-2; D is ambiguous. V shed 0 bases and J shed 7 bases, with 16 bases lying between them. This CDR3 comprises 16 residues. Looked up from germline, CDR1 is SGHRS and CDR2 is YFSETQ. The CDR3, as DNA: TGCGCCAGCAGCTTGGGTTCCGGTAGAGGCAGCGGGGAGCTGTTTTTT. Amino acid sequence: CASSLGSGRGSGELFF.

The chain joins TRBV4-3 to TRBJ2-7; 12 nucleotides agree with TRBD1. Germline lookup yields CDR1 LGHNA and CDR2 YSLEER. The ends lost 3 bases at V and 7 bases at J; junction bases unmatched: 13. There are 17 residues in the CDR3. The CDR3 sequence is CASSQTWGTGGPGEQYF. The CDR3 nucleotides are TGCGCCAGCAGCCAGACCTGGGGGACAGGGGGCCCAGGGGAGCAGTACTTC.

This clone came up once. The gene calls are TRBV6-4 and TRBJ2-7, with D perhaps TRBD1 (6 bases). V lost 5 bases to trimming and J lost 0 bases, with 11 bases between them. There are 14 residues in the CDR3. Germline CDR1 reads MRHNA; CDR2 reads SNTAGT. The CDR3, as DNA: TGTGCCAGCAGTTCGGGACAAATCTCCTACGAGCAGTACTTC. Protein sequence: CASSSGQISYEQYF.

The rearrangement joins TRBV18 to TRBJ2-3; D gene uncertain. The CDR3 has 15 amino acids. Germline-derived CDR1 and CDR2 are KGHSH and LQKENI. V was cut by 3 bases and J by 4 bases, with 14 bases left in between. The CDR3: CASSPSPAPPDTQYF. DNA of the CDR3: TGTGCCAGCTCACCCTCCCCCGCCCCTCCAGATACGCAGTATTTT. The whole variable domain, remainder taken from reference TRBV18 and TRBJ2-3, is NAGVMQNPRHLVRRRGQEARLRCSPMKGHSHVYWYRQLPEEGLKFMVYLQKENIIDESGMPKERFSAEFPKEGPSILRIQQVVRGDSAAYFCASSPSPAPPDTQYFGPGTRLTVL.

The chain couples TRBV27 to TRBJ2-2, with 11 bases identical to TRBD2. CDR3 length: 18 amino acids. Germline CDR1 and CDR2: MNHEY and SMNVEV (reference sequence). The V segment lost 5 bases and the J segment 3 bases; nucleotides outside the gene matches: 11. The CDR3 loop is CASSPRIAGGPHTGELFF. DNA for the CDR3: TGTGCCAGCAGTCCCCGAATAGCGGGAGGGCCGCACACCGGGGAGCTGTTTTTT.

The chain recombines TRBV4-1 with TRBJ1-5; TRBD1 agrees at 12 bases. CDR1 is MGHRA and CDR2 is YSYEKL in the germline V gene. This CDR3 region has 18 residues. The V gene end was trimmed by 0 bases and the J gene end by 6 bases; junction bases not matched to a gene: 9. The CDR3 is CASSQDLRDRGLVQPQHF. In DNA, the CDR3 is TGCGCCAGCAGCCAAGATTTAAGGGACAGGGGGCTTGTTCAGCCCCAGCATTTT.

The V call is TRBV6-6, the J call TRBJ1-3; D gene uncertain. Germline values: CDR1 MNHNY, CDR2 SVGAGI (reference sequence). The CDR3 has 14 amino acids. Trimming cost V 4 bases and J 4 bases, with 11 bases left between them. The CDR3 sequence is CASSWIGNGNTIYF. Written as DNA, the CDR3 is TGTGCCAGCAGTTGGATTGGGAACGGAAACACCATATATTTT.

Here the CDR3 DNA reads TGTGCCAGCAATAAGGACGCCCCCTACGAGCAGTACTTC. Protein: CASNKDAPYEQYF. V usage is TRBV28 and J usage is TRBJ2-7, with unresolved D. Trimming cost V 7 bases and J 2 bases, with 12 bases left between them. CDR3 length: 13 amino acids. CDR1 MDHEN and CDR2 SYDVKM come from the germline V gene.

This clone was seen a handful of times. V usage is TRBV10-2 and J usage is TRBJ2-5, with 10 bases lining up with TRBD2. The CDR3 has 16 residues. Trimming removed 6 bases from V and 7 bases from J; junction bases left unmatched: 14. CDR1 and CDR2 from the germline V gene are WSHSY and SAAADI. CDR3 loop: CASSVIPSGREATQYF. For the CDR3, the DNA is TGCGCCAGCAGCGTAATCCCAAGCGGGAGGGAGGCGACCCAGTACTTC.

This rearrangement joins TRBV7-2 to TRBJ2-1; unclear D gene. This CDR3 spans 13 amino acids. Between the trimmed V and J ends, which lost 0 bases and 7 bases, there was a span of 7 bases. The germline V gene has CDR1 SGHTA and CDR2 FQGNSA. CDR3 coding DNA: TGTGCCAGCAGCTTAGCGGGGAAGAATGAGCAGTTCTTC. This translates into CASSLAGKNEQFF.

This clone was picked up one time. The V call is TRBV11-2, the J call TRBJ2-1, with TRBD2 matching over 14 bases. CDR3 length: 15 residues. With V trimmed by 5 bases and J by 9 bases, 6 bases remained unmatched. Germline CDR1 SGHAT, CDR2 FQNNGV. In nucleotides, the CDR3 is TGTGCCAGCAGCCGGGGACTAGCGGGAGAAGGTGAGCAGTTCTTC. Translation gives CASSRGLAGEGEQFF.

The rearrangement joins TRBV7-9 to TRBJ2-2; 7 bases match TRBD1. The trim removed 6 bases at V and 4 bases at J, leaving 5 bases unmatched. The CDR3 is 14 amino acids. Germline CDR1 reads SEHNR; CDR2 reads FQNEAQ (reference sequence). CDR3: CASRKQGSTGELFF. The CDR3 DNA is TGTGCCAGCAGGAAACAGGGGAGCACCGGGGAGCTGTTTTTT.

The V gene is TRBV7-8, the J gene TRBJ2-7, with a tentative D call TRBD2 (8 bases). The germline V gene has CDR1 SGHVS and CDR2 FQNEAQ. This CDR3 comprises 16 residues. Trimming took off 5 bases at V and 4 bases at J, with 21 bases between the two ends. CDR3 nucleotide sequence: TGTGCCAGCAGCCTCAGGGGGAGCGGGAGTACTTACGAGCAGTACTTC. It encodes CASSLRGSGSTYEQYF.

The V gene is TRBV29-1, the J gene TRBJ1-2; D remains ambiguous. Germline CDR1 and CDR2: SQVTM and ANQGSEA. V was shortened by 5 bases and J by 5 bases, with 12 bases between the two germline ends. This CDR3 region has 12 residues. The CDR3 nucleotides are TGCAGCGTTTTGGGCTCCGGTTATGGCTACACCTTC. It codes for CSVLGSGYGYTF.

V and J are TRBV6-5 and TRBJ1-5, with D perhaps matching TRBD1 (5 bases). The V gene's germline CDR1 is MNHEY and CDR2 SVGAGI. The CDR3 covers 15 residues. V was pared by 8 bases and J by 0 bases, with 14 bases between. The CDR3 DNA reads TGTGCCAGCCATCCGGGGGGGAATAGCAATCAGCCCCAGCATTTT. This translates into CASHPGGNSNQPQHF.

The chain employs TRBV4-1 and TRBJ2-2; possibly TRBD2 for D (5 bases). This CDR3 has 16 residues. In germline, CDR1 is MGHRA, CDR2 YSYEKL. The germline V and J ends were trimmed by 1 base and 0 bases, with 9 bases remaining between them. The CDR3 nucleotides read TGCGCCAGCAGCCAAGGGGCGGGCCCGAACACCGGGGAGCTGTTTTTT. It yields the protein CASSQGAGPNTGELFF.